Following are 29 T cell receptor beta chains from one sample sequenced in a study of radiation and T cells in renal cell carcinoma. Noted time point: blood 2 weeks post-SBRT. The treatment: 15 Gy SBRT to primary tumor, nephrectomy 4 weeks later. The table came from immunoSEQ multiplex PCR; TCRdb's copy has only in-frame clones and leaves some out. The table shows 70,000 or so clones, with roughly 87% occurring only once. The material sequenced was blood, taken from a patient whose treatment included radiotherapy and nephrectomy. These receptor sequences come from a man in his fifties or sixties with renal cell carcinoma.

This clone was observed a handful of times. This sequence joins TRBV30 and TRBJ1-2; 9 bases are a match to TRBD1. The CDR3 covers 13 residues. Looked up from germline, CDR1 is GTSNPN and CDR2 is SVGIG (reference sequence). V gave up 2 bases and J gave up 7 bases; unmatched junction bases: 5. CDR3 protein: CAWSPGQGFGYTF. The CDR3 DNA reads as TGTGCCTGGAGTCCTGGACAGGGGTTTGGCTACACCTTC.

The V call is TRBV5-1, the J call TRBJ2-1; TRBD2 matches at 9 bases. The ends lost 6 bases at V and 8 bases at J; junction bases unmatched: 15. CDR1 is SGHRS, CDR2 YFSETQ, per germline. This CDR3 is built from 16 residues. The CDR3 coding sequence is TGCGCCAGCATCCCGGCCCCTAGCGGGAAGGCGGATGAGCAGTTCTTC. Translating it yields CASIPAPSGKADEQFF. Looking up the rest from reference TRBV5-1 and TRBJ2-1 gives the full variable domain: KAGVTQTPRYLIKTRGQQVTLSCSPISGHRSVSWYQQTPGQGLQFLFEYFSETQRNKGNFPGRFSGRQFSNSRSEMNVSTLELGDSALYLCASIPAPSGKADEQFFGPGTRLTVL.

This chain joins TRBV6-1 and TRBJ2-3; perhaps TRBD2 as D (6 bases). Trimming removed 3 bases from V and 0 bases from J, with 7 bases in between. Germline loops: CDR1 MNHNS, CDR2 SASEGT. The CDR3 loop spans 14 amino acids. CDR3 DNA: TGTGCCAGCAGTGAGGGGACTAGCACAGATACGCAGTATTTT. Amino acids: CASSEGTSTDTQYF.

The chain employs TRBV7-7 and TRBJ2-1, with a possible D match to TRBD2 (5 bases). Germline V gives CDR1 SSHAT, CDR2 FNYEAQ (reference sequence). CDR3 size: 13 residues. V lost 5 bases and J lost 8, with 13 bases in between. This CDR3 is CASSPLGGYEQFF. CDR3 DNA: TGTGCCAGCAGCCCCCTCGGCGGGTATGAGCAGTTCTTC.

The genes are TRBV2 and TRBJ2-2, with TRBD2 matching 13 bases. Per the germline V gene, CDR1 is SNHLY and CDR2 is FYNNEI. The ends lost 5 bases at V and 2 bases at J; junction bases unmatched: 5. This CDR3 spans 17 amino acids. The CDR3 DNA reads TGTGCCAGCAGTTTGGGACTAGCGGGAACAAACACCGGGGAGCTGTTTTTT. Residues: CASSLGLAGTNTGELFF.

This clone occurred a few times. The chain joins TRBV10-2 to TRBJ2-2, with 8 bases lining up with TRBD1. The germline CDR1 and CDR2 sequences are WSHSY and SAAADI. This CDR3 contains 16 residues. Trimming took 0 bases from V and 4 from J; bases not matched to a gene: 4. CDR3 bases: TGCGCCAGCAGTGAGTCGAGGGACAGGAGCACCGGGGAGCTGTTTTTT. Translated, it gives CASSESRDRSTGELFF.

CDR3 sequence reads: CASSSPTSSRTDTQYF. DNA of the CDR3: TGCGCCAGCAGCTCCCCGACTAGTTCTCGGACAGATACGCAGTATTTT. The V call is TRBV5-1, the J call TRBJ2-3, with D possibly matching TRBD2 (6 bases). Trimming cost V 3 bases and J 3 bases, with 17 bases left between them. CDR1 and CDR2 (germline): SGHRS, YFSETQ. CDR3 length: 16 residues.

The chain is built from TRBV28 and TRBJ2-7, with 9 bases lining up with TRBD1. CDR1 MDHEN and CDR2 SYDVKM come from the germline V gene. J was trimmed by 6 bases and V by 3 bases; bases with no gene match: 9. The CDR3 sequence is 15 residues long. CDR3 sequence reads: CASSFSGQGMFEQYF. DNA of the CDR3: TGTGCCAGCAGTTTTAGCGGACAGGGGATGTTCGAGCAGTACTTC.

CDR3 sequence (DNA): TGTGCCAGCAAATATTTGTTAACCGGGGAGCTGTTTTTT. This codes for CASKYLLTGELFF. This rearrangement joins TRBV2 to TRBJ2-2, with D unclear. This CDR3 comprises 13 residues. Deletions cut 7 bases from V and 5 bases from J, with 11 bases between. Germline V lookup: CDR1 SNHLY, CDR2 FYNNEI.

This clone was recorded a few times. The chain has TRBV2 and TRBJ1-5; D is undetermined. This CDR3 comprises 13 residues. V dropped 6 bases and J dropped 2 bases, with 8 bases sitting between them. CDR1 is SNHLY, CDR2 FYNNEI, per germline. The CDR3 loop is CASSTEGNQPQHF. In DNA, the CDR3 is TGTGCCAGCAGCACAGAGGGCAATCAGCCCCAGCATTTT.

This clone was seen at least ten times. This rearrangement joins TRBV11-3 to TRBJ1-5, with unresolved D. Trimming pared 5 bases from V and 5 bases from J, leaving 10 bases between. Germline values: CDR1 SGHNT, CDR2 YENEEA. This CDR3 has 13 amino acids. In nucleotides, the CDR3 is TGTGCCAGCAGCCAGCGGGCGGATCAGCCCCAGCATTTT. It encodes CASSQRADQPQHF.

This chain uses TRBV15 with TRBJ1-2, with D uncertain. The CDR3 runs 13 residues. The germline V gene has CDR1 LNHNV and CDR2 YYDKDF (reference sequence). V was trimmed by 0 bases and J by 4 bases, leaving 6 bases between them. The CDR3 reads CATSRDPGYGYTF. CDR3 in DNA: TGTGCCACCAGCAGAGATCCCGGCTATGGCTACACCTTC.

This chain uses TRBV5-5 with TRBJ2-2, with TRBD1 as a possible D gene (6 bases). The germline V gene encodes CDR1 SGHKS and CDR2 YYEKEE (reference sequence). The CDR3 contains 16 residues. The ends were cut back, 4 bases at V and 4 bases at J, with 17 bases in the middle. CDR3 sequence: CASSPGLLGATGELFF. The CDR3 DNA is TGTGCCAGCAGCCCCGGCCTACTGGGGGCCACCGGGGAGCTGTTTTTT.

The V call is TRBV10-1, the J call TRBJ2-1; 8 bases line up with TRBD2. V lost 5 bases, J lost 2 bases, and 2 bases stayed unmatched. The CDR3 runs to 14 residues. In germline, CDR1 is WNHNN, CDR2 SYGVQD (reference sequence). The CDR3 loop reads CASSSTSAYNEQFF. The DNA for the CDR3 is TGCGCCAGCAGTTCGACTAGCGCCTACAATGAGCAGTTCTTC.

This clone came up once. V gene TRBV6-1 combines with J gene TRBJ2-7; no firm D call. Per the germline V gene, CDR1 is MNHNS and CDR2 is SASEGT. V shed 6 bases and J shed 2 bases, with 14 bases lying between them. CDR3 length equals 14 residues. The CDR3 reads CASSEAPLAYEQYF. The CDR3, as DNA: TGTGCCAGCAGCGAGGCCCCCCTGGCCTACGAGCAGTACTTC.

The CDR3 sequence is CASIGYYTQYF. The CDR3 coding sequence is TGTGCCAGTATTGGGTACTATACGCAGTATTTT. The V call is TRBV19, the J call TRBJ2-3; no clear D. The germline CDR1 and CDR2 sequences are LNHDA and SQIVND (reference sequence). V was clipped by 7 bases and J by 7 bases, with 9 bases between them. The CDR3 length is 11 residues.

Here the CDR3 reads CASSFRGQASTEAFF. The CDR3 DNA reads as TGTGCCAGCAGCTTCCGCGGACAGGCCAGCACTGAAGCTTTCTTT. The V gene is TRBV7-9, the J gene TRBJ1-1; TRBD1 aligns across 7 bases. Germline V gene lookup returns CDR1 SEHNR and CDR2 FQNEAQ (reference sequence). The ends lost 3 bases at V and 4 bases at J; junction bases unmatched: 8. The CDR3 has 15 amino acids.

The chain carries TRBV15 and TRBJ2-4; 8 bases are a match to TRBD2. After removal of 0 bases from V and 6 bases from J, the junction contained 10 bases not matched to a gene. The CDR3 has 17 residues. CDR1 and CDR2 from the germline V gene are LNHNV and YYDKDF (reference sequence). CDR3 in amino acids: CATSRDQGTGGRNIQYF. The CDR3 nucleotides read TGTGCCACCAGCAGAGATCAGGGCACGGGAGGGAGAAACATTCAGTACTTC.

The chain combines TRBV28 with TRBJ1-2, with 9 positions matching TRBD1. Trimming cost V 0 bases and J 3 bases; bases outside gene matches: 8. This CDR3 has 17 residues. The germline V gene has CDR1 MDHEN and CDR2 SYDVKM. CDR3 protein: CASSLWGTRDRDYGYTF. The CDR3 bases are TGTGCCAGCAGTTTATGGGGGACCCGGGACAGGGACTATGGCTACACCTTC.

J is TRBJ2-5 and V is TRBV5-8; the match to TRBD1 covers 9 bases. This CDR3 comprises 14 residues. Germline-derived CDR1 and CDR2 are SGHTS and YDEGEE. The ends lost 6 bases at V and 3 bases at J; junction bases unmatched: 6. The CDR3 loop reads CASIMTGGEETQYF. CDR3 DNA sequence: TGTGCCAGCATCATGACAGGGGGAGAAGAGACCCAGTACTTC.

The rearrangement joins TRBV5-6 to TRBJ2-3; D gene uncertain. CDR3 length: 14 residues. V was cut by 1 base and J by 0 bases, with 6 bases left in between. Germline assignment: CDR1 SGHDT and CDR2 YYEEEE. In nucleotides, the CDR3 is TGTGCCAGCAGCTTGACAGTTAGCACAGATACGCAGTATTTT. Translated: CASSLTVSTDTQYF. Combining the CDR3 with reference TRBV5-6 and TRBJ2-3 gives the whole variable domain DAGVTQSPTHLIKTRGQQVTLRCSPKSGHDTVSWYQQALGQGPQFIFQYYEEEERQRGNFPDRFSGHQFPNYSSELNVNALLLGDSALYLCASSLTVSTDTQYFGPGTRLTVL.

The chain joins TRBV5-4 to TRBJ2-2; D unclear. Trimming removed 4 bases at V and 5 bases at J, with 15 bases between. This CDR3 is built from 15 residues. Looked up from germline, CDR1 is SGHNT and CDR2 is YYREEE (reference sequence). As DNA, the CDR3 is TGTGCCAGCAGCCCGGATTACGACATAACCGGGGAGCTGTTTTTT. This encodes CASSPDYDITGELFF.

The chain couples TRBV6-5 to TRBJ2-5; D not certain. The J call is in doubt because the DNA end fits TRBJ2-7 better. This CDR3 is 13 amino acids long. Germline CDR1 is MNHEY and CDR2 is SVGAGI. The CDR3 region is CASSYGQTYEQYF. The CDR3 nucleotides are TGTGCCAGCAGTTACGGCCAGACCTACGAGCAGTACTTC.

The V and J genes are TRBV7-2 and TRBJ2-7; TRBD2 matches 9 bases. The CDR3 length is 18 residues. Trimming at V came to 4 bases and at J to 2 bases, leaving 15 bases not matched to a gene. Germline V gene sequence: CDR1 SGHTA, CDR2 FQGNSA. CDR3 in amino acids: CASSSRGGSTSGTYEQYF. CDR3 in DNA: TGTGCCAGCAGCTCGCGAGGTGGATCGACTAGCGGCACCTACGAGCAGTACTTC.

The J gene is TRBJ2-5, the V gene TRBV7-2, with TRBD2 matching 15 bases. The CDR3 loop spans 18 amino acids. Germline CDR1 SGHTA, CDR2 FQGNSA. After removal of 3 bases from V and 1 base from J, the junction contained 6 bases not matched to a gene. In nucleotides, the CDR3 is TGTGCCAGCAGCTTGGGGACTAGCGGGAGGAGGATCCAAGAGACCCAGTACTTC. It codes for CASSLGTSGRRIQETQYF.

J is TRBJ2-5 and V is TRBV7-8; the D is unclear. Germline loops: CDR1 SGHVS, CDR2 FQNEAQ. The CDR3 is made up of 16 amino acids. Trimming removed 5 bases from V and 2 bases from J, with 18 bases in between. The CDR3: CASSPNRASKQETQYF. Written as DNA, the CDR3 is TGTGCCAGCAGCCCCAATAGGGCCAGTAAGCAAGAGACCCAGTACTTC.

V and J are TRBV14 and TRBJ2-1, with 10 bases identical to TRBD2. Germline lookup yields CDR1 SGHDN and CDR2 FVKESK. The CDR3 spans 15 residues. The V gene end was trimmed by 2 bases and the J gene end by 2 bases; junction bases not matched to a gene: 0. The DNA of the CDR3 is TGTGCCAGCAGCCAAAGCGGGAGGGCCTACAATGAGCAGTTCTTC. It codes for CASSQSGRAYNEQFF.

CDR3 in DNA: TGTGCCAGCAGTTTAGGCGGGTACGAGCAGTACTTC. Protein product: CASSLGGYEQYF. The rearrangement joins TRBV27 to TRBJ2-7, with D possibly TRBD2 on 5 matching bases. The CDR3 covers 12 residues. V lost 2 bases and J lost 4, with 6 bases in between. Per the germline V gene, CDR1 is MNHEY and CDR2 is SMNVEV (reference sequence).

The sample holds one count of this clone. The genes are TRBV20-1 and TRBJ2-2; no clear D gene. The CDR3 spans 11 residues. Germline CDR1 and CDR2: DFQATT and SNEGSKA (reference sequence). Trimming removed 1 base at V and 6 bases at J, with 3 bases between. CDR3 sequence: CSARVPGELFF. The CDR3 coding sequence is TGCAGTGCTAGAGTTCCCGGGGAGCTGTTTTTT.